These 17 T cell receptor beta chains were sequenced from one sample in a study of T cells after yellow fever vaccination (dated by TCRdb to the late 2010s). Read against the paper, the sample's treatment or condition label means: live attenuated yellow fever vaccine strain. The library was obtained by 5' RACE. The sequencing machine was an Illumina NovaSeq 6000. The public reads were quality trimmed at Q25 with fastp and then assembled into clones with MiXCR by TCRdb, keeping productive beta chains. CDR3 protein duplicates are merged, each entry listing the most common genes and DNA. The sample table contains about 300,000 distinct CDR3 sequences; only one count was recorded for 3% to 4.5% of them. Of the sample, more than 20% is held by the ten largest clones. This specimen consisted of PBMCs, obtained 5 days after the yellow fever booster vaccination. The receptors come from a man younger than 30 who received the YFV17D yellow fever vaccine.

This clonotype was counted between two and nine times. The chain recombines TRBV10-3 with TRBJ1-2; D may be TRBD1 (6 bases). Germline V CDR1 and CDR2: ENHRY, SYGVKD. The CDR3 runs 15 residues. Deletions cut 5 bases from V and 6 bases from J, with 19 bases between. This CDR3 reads CAISPRGTSPHGYTF. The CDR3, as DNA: TGTGCCATCAGTCCGCGTGGGACAAGCCCCCATGGCTACACCTTC.

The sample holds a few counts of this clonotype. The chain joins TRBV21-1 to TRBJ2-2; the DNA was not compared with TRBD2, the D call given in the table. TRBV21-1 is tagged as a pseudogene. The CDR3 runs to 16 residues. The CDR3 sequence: CASSKERTSRTGELFF. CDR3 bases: TGTGCCAGCAGCAAGGAGCGGACTAGTCGCACCGGGGAGCTGTTTTTT.

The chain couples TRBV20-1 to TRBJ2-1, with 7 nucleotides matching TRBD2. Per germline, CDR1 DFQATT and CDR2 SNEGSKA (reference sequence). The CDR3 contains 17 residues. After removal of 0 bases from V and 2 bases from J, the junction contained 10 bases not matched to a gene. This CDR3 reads CSAREESGGGPYNEQFF. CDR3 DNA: TGCAGTGCTAGAGAAGAGTCCGGCGGGGGACCCTACAATGAGCAGTTCTTC.

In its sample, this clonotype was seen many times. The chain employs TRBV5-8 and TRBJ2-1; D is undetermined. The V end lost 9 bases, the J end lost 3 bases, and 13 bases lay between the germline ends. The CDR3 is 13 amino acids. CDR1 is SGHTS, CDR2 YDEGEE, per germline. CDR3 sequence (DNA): TGTGCCAACCACGGCAGAAACTACAATGAGCAGTTCTTC. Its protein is CANHGRNYNEQFF.

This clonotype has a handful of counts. The CDR3 protein is CAWGTGNQPQHF. Written as DNA, the CDR3 is TGTGCCTGGGGGACAGGGAATCAGCCCCAGCATTTT. The rearrangement uses TRBV30 and TRBJ1-5, with 9 positions matching TRBD1. V was pared by 5 bases and J by 4 bases, with 0 bases of the junction left unmatched. This CDR3 is built from 12 residues. Germline V gives CDR1 GTSNPN, CDR2 SVGIG (reference sequence).

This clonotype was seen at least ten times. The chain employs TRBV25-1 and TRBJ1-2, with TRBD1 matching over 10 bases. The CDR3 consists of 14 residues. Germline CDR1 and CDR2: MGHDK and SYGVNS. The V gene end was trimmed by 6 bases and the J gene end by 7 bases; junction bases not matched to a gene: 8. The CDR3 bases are TGTGCCAGCAGCAGCTCCCGGGACAGGGGTGGCTACACCTTC. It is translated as CASSSSRDRGGYTF.

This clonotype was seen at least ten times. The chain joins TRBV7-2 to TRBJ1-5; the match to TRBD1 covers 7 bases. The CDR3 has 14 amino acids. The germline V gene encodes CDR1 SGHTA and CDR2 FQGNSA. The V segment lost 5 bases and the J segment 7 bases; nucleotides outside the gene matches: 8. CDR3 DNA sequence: TGTGCCAGCAGCCCTGACAGGGTAAGACAGCCCCAGCATTTT. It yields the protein CASSPDRVRQPQHF. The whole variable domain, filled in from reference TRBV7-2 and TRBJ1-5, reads GAGVSQSPSNKVTEKGKDVELRCDPISGHTALYWYRQSLGQGLEFLIYFQGNSAPDKSGLPSDRFSAERTGGSVSTLTIQRTQQEDSAVYLCASSPDRVRQPQHFGDGTRLSIL.

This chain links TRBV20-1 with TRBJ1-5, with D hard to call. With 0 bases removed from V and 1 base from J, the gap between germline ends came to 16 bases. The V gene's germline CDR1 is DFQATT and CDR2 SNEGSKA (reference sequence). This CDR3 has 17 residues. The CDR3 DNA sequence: TGCAGTGCTAGAGATAGAACCTTCCATGGGAGCAATCAGCCCCAGCATTTT. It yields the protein CSARDRTFHGSNQPQHF.

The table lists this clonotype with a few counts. CDR3 in amino acids: CASSVAGLAFDEQYF. In nucleotides, the CDR3 is TGTGCCAGCAGCGTCGCGGGACTAGCTTTCGACGAGCAGTACTTC. The chain has TRBV9 and TRBJ2-7, with 9 nucleotides matching TRBD2. Per the germline V gene, CDR1 is SGDLS and CDR2 is YYNGEE. V was pared by 2 bases and J by 5 bases, with 8 bases of the junction left unmatched. This CDR3 contains 15 residues. The full variable domain, with the rest looked up from reference TRBV9 and TRBJ2-7, is DSGVTQTPKHLITATGQRVTLRCSPRSGDLSVYWYQQSLDQGLQFLIQYYNGEERAKGNILERFSAQQFPDLHSELNLSSLELGDSALYFCASSVAGLAFDEQYFGPGTRLTVT.

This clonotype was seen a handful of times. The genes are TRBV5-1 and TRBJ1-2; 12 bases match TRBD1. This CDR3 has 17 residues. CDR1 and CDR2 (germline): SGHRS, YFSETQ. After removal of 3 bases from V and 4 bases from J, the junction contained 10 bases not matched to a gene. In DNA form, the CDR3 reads TGCGCCAGCAGCTCGACCGGGACAGGGGGCCGGGTCTATGGCTACACCTTC. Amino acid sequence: CASSSTGTGGRVYGYTF.

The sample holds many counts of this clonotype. The CDR3, as DNA: TGTGCCAGCAGCTTAGGGACCTATGGCTACACCTTC. Translation gives CASSLGTYGYTF. The chain has TRBV7-2 and TRBJ1-2; D not certain. CDR3 length equals 12 residues. V lost 1 base and J lost 4, with 4 bases in between. The germline CDR1 and CDR2 sequences are SGHTA and FQGNSA.

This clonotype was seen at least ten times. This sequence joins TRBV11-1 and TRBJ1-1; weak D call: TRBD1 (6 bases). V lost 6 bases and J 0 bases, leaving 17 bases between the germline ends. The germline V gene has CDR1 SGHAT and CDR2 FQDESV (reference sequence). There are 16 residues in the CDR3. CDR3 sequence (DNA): TGTGCCAGCAGTTCAGGGAACAGGGACATGAACACTGAAGCTTTCTTT. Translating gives CASSSGNRDMNTEAFF.

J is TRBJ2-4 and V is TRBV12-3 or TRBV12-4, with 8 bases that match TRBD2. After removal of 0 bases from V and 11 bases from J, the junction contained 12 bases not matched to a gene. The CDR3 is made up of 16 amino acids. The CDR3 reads CASSLASGGPRGVQYF. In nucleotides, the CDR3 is TGTGCCAGCAGTTTAGCAAGCGGGGGACCTAGGGGCGTTCAGTACTTC.

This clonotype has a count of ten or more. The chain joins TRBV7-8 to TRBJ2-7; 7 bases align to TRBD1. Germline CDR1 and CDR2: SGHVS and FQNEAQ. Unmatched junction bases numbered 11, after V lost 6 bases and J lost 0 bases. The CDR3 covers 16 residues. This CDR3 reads CASRRTGYRSSYEQYF. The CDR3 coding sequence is TGTGCCAGCAGGCGGACAGGCTATAGAAGCTCCTACGAGCAGTACTTC. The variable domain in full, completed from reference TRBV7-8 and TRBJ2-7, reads GAGVSQSPRYKVAKRGQDVALRCDPISGHVSLFWYQQALGQGPEFLTYFQNEAQLDKSGLPSDRFFAERPEGSVSTLKIQRTQQEDSAVYLCASRRTGYRSSYEQYFGPGTRLTVT.

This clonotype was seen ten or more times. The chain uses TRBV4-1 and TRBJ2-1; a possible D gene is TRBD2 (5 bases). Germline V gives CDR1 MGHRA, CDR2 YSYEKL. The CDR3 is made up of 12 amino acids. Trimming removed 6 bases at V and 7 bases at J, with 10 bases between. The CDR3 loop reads CASRDRGNEQFF. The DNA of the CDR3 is TGCGCCAGCAGGGATCGGGGTAATGAGCAGTTCTTC.

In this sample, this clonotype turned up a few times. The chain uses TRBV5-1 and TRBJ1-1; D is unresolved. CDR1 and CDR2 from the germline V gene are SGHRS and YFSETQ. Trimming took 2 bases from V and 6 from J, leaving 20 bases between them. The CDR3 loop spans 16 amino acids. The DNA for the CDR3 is TGCGCCAGCAGCTTCCAATGGGAATCAAATTATGCTGAAGCTTTCTTT. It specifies CASSFQWESNYAEAFF.

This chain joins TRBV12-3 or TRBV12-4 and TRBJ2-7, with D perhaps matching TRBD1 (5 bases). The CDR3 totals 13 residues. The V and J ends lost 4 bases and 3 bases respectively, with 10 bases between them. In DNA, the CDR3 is TGTGCCAGCAGTTATGGCAGGGTCTACGAGCAGTACGTC. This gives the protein CASSYGRVYEQYV.